The 24 T cell receptor beta chains given below trace back to one sample, sequenced in a study of PD-1 blockade in mismatch repair-deficient tumors. The protocol was immunoSEQ multiplex PCR, while the TCRdb copy is restricted to in-frame clones and leaves out a portion. Of 30,000 to 35,000 clones listed, around 80% are singletons. This sample comprised PBMCs, obtained roughly 6 weeks after starting pembrolizumab. Source of these receptors: an adult with mismatch repair-deficient cancer.

J is TRBJ2-7 and V is TRBV2, with a weak D call TRBD1 (6 bases). CDR3 length: 15 residues. CDR1 and CDR2 from the germline V gene are SNHLY and FYNNEI. With 6 bases removed from V and 3 bases from J, the gap between germline ends came to 18 bases. CDR3 sequence (DNA): TGTGCCAGCAGAAACCACTACAGGGCCGACTACGAGCAGTACTTC. Translating it yields CASRNHYRADYEQYF.

This clone occurred once. This rearrangement joins TRBV15 to TRBJ2-7; TRBD2 aligns across 14 bases. Germline V CDR1 and CDR2: LNHNV, YYDKDF (reference sequence). There are 17 residues in the CDR3. The V and J ends lost 5 bases and 2 bases, in that order; junction bases with no gene match: 8. CDR3 in amino acids: CATSSGTSGRRTYEQYF. For the CDR3, the DNA is TGTGCCACCAGCTCCGGGACTAGCGGGAGAAGGACCTACGAGCAGTACTTC. Full variable domain (remainder filled in from reference TRBV15 and TRBJ2-7): DAMVIQNPRYQVTQFGKPVTLSCSQTLNHNVMYWYQQKSSQAPKLLFHYYDKDFNNEADTPDNFQSRRPNTSFCFLDIRSPGLGDTAMYLCATSSGTSGRRTYEQYFGPGTRLTVT.

The chain employs TRBV6-4 and TRBJ2-1; tentatively, D is TRBD2 (5 bases). Germline V lookup: CDR1 MRHNA, CDR2 SNTAGT. This CDR3 spans 14 amino acids. Trimming stripped 9 bases from V and 8 bases from J, with 20 bases between. CDR3 protein: CARELVLQGDEQFF. DNA for the CDR3: TGTGCCAGAGAACTAGTGCTACAAGGAGATGAGCAGTTCTTC.

This chain joins TRBV19 and TRBJ1-3; the match to TRBD1 covers 7 bases. The ends lost 10 bases at V and 0 bases at J; junction bases unmatched: 9. This CDR3 region has 15 residues. The germline CDR1 and CDR2 sequences are LNHDA and SQIVND (reference sequence). CDR3 sequence: CANGQVSFSGNTIYF. The CDR3 DNA follows: TGTGCCAACGGACAGGTTTCTTTCTCTGGAAACACCATATATTTT.

The chain joins TRBV21-1 to TRBJ1-2; the table assigns TRBD1, which was not confirmed against the DNA. TRBV21-1 is shown as a pseudogene. This CDR3 region has 15 residues. The CDR3 bases are TGTGCCAGCAGCAAAGTGGGCAGGGCTAGGACGGGCTACACCTTC. This gives the protein CASSKVGRARTGYTF.

This chain links TRBV20-1 with TRBJ2-7; D remains ambiguous. The CDR3 contains 11 residues. Germline V gene lookup returns CDR1 DFQATT and CDR2 SNEGSKA (reference sequence). Trimming cost V 6 bases and J 4 bases, with 10 bases left between them. The CDR3, as DNA: TGCAGTGCGCCGGAGACTTACGAGCAGTACTTC. Translated, it gives CSAPETYEQYF.

The chain uses TRBV28 and TRBJ1-5, with D possibly matching TRBD1 (5 bases). V shed 8 bases and J shed 4 bases, with 18 bases lying between them. The length of the CDR3 is 15 residues. Germline V gives CDR1 MDHEN, CDR2 SYDVKM. CDR3 protein: CASGPLGLINQPQHF. DNA of the CDR3: TGTGCCAGCGGCCCCTTGGGGCTGATTAATCAGCCCCAGCATTTT.

V and J are TRBV14 and TRBJ1-3, with no clear D. Germline CDR1 and CDR2: SGHDN and FVKESK. Trimming cost V 1 base and J 0 bases, with 7 bases left between them. CDR3 size: 15 residues. The CDR3: CASSQVRSSGNTIYF. The CDR3, as DNA: TGTGCCAGCAGCCAAGTGCGGAGCTCTGGAAACACCATATATTTT.

The chain joins TRBV10-2 to TRBJ2-2; 12 nucleotides agree with TRBD2. This CDR3 contains 18 residues. Germline CDR1 WSHSY, CDR2 SAAADI. V shed 6 bases, J shed 0 bases, and the junction held 8 bases outside the gene matches. The CDR3 DNA reads TGCGCCAGCAGCAGACCCACTAGCGGGAGGACGAACACCGGGGAGCTGTTTTTT. It codes for CASSRPTSGRTNTGELFF.

The V gene is TRBV6-6, the J gene TRBJ2-1; possible D gene TRBD2, 6 bases. CDR3 size: 15 residues. The V and J ends lost 5 bases and 4 bases respectively, with 15 bases between them. Germline-derived CDR1 and CDR2 are MNHNY and SVGAGI (reference sequence). CDR3 DNA sequence: TGTGCCAGCAGTCCAGTCCTCGGGGGTTACAATGAGCAGTTCTTC. It codes for CASSPVLGGYNEQFF.

The chain combines TRBV18 with TRBJ2-3; 7 bases line up with TRBD2. V lost 2 bases and J lost 6; bases outside the gene matches: 2. CDR1 is KGHSH, CDR2 LQKENI, per germline. The CDR3 is 13 amino acids. The CDR3 spells CASSPAGVDTQYF. The CDR3 DNA is TGTGCCAGCTCACCAGCGGGGGTTGATACGCAGTATTTT.

The rearrangement joins TRBV2 to TRBJ2-1; D is undetermined. Germline V gene sequence: CDR1 SNHLY, CDR2 FYNNEI. V was pared by 4 bases and J by 6 bases, with 7 bases between. The length of the CDR3 is 12 residues. The CDR3 DNA reads as TGTGCCAGCAGTGCGCGGTTCAATGAGCAGTTCTTC. It codes for CASSARFNEQFF. The entire variable domain, with the rest obtained from reference TRBV2 and TRBJ2-1, is as follows: EPEVTQTPSHQVTQMGQEVILRCVPISNHLYFYWYRQILGQKVEFLVSFYNNEISEKSEIFDDQFSVERPDGSNFTLKIRSTKLEDSAMYFCASSARFNEQFFGPGTRLTVL.

V is TRBV11-3 and J is TRBJ1-3; a weak D match, TRBD1 (6 bases). This CDR3 has 16 amino acids. CDR1 is SGHNT and CDR2 is YENEEA in the germline V gene. V was trimmed by 2 bases and J by 0 bases, leaving 11 bases between them. CDR3 in DNA: TGTGCCAGCAGCTTATTTGGGGGCCCCTCTGGAAACACCATATATTTT. Translated, it gives CASSLFGGPSGNTIYF.

The V and J genes are TRBV7-2 and TRBJ1-4; possibly TRBD1 for D (6 bases). Germline V lookup: CDR1 SGHTA, CDR2 FQGNSA. This CDR3 region has 13 residues. Trimming removed 3 bases from V and 7 bases from J, with 9 bases in between. The CDR3 DNA reads as TGTGCCAGCAGCTTCAGGGGAGCTGAAAAACTGTTTTTT. Its translation is CASSFRGAEKLFF.

This clone came up a few times. The V call is TRBV7-6, the J call TRBJ2-7, with 12 positions matching TRBD2. The CDR3 extends over 15 amino acids. Trimming cost V 10 bases and J 1 base; bases outside gene matches: 8. Germline assignment: CDR1 SGHVS and CDR2 FNYEAQ. The CDR3 here is CATSGLAGPSYEQYF. CDR3 nucleotides: TGTGCCACCTCAGGACTAGCGGGACCATCCTACGAGCAGTACTTC.

This clone was seen a few times. This chain connects TRBV10-3 to TRBJ2-7, with TRBD2 identical over 9 bases. CDR1 and CDR2 from the germline V gene are ENHRY and SYGVKD. The CDR3 totals 14 residues. Trimming removed 4 bases from V and 2 bases from J; junction bases left unmatched: 3. The CDR3 DNA follows: TGTGCCATCAGTGGGACTAGCGACCCCTACGAGCAGTACTTC. Its translation: CAISGTSDPYEQYF.

V and J are TRBV6-5 and TRBJ2-3; 7 nucleotides line up with TRBD1. CDR1 and CDR2 (germline): MNHEY, SVGAGI. Trimming at V came to 4 bases and at J to 1 base, leaving 5 bases not matched to a gene. The CDR3 spans 15 residues. The CDR3 loop reads CASSSRDSRTDTQYF. DNA of the CDR3: TGTGCCAGCAGTTCCCGGGACAGCCGCACAGATACGCAGTATTTT.

The V call is TRBV2, the J call TRBJ1-1; D might be TRBD1 (6 bases). V gave up 3 bases and J gave up 7 bases, with 15 bases separating them. The CDR3 loop spans 14 amino acids. Germline values: CDR1 SNHLY, CDR2 FYNNEI. The CDR3 sequence: CASSDITGSREAFF. The CDR3 bases are TGTGCCAGCAGTGATATCACAGGGAGCCGTGAAGCTTTCTTT.

V is TRBV27 and J is TRBJ2-3; no clear D. Germline loops: CDR1 MNHEY, CDR2 SMNVEV (reference sequence). The CDR3 contains 14 residues. Trimming shortened V by 3 bases and J by 0 bases, and 7 bases separated the two germline ends. DNA of the CDR3: TGTGCCAGCAGTTTGCAAGCTAGCACAGATACGCAGTATTTT. Amino acids: CASSLQASTDTQYF.

The V and J genes are TRBV28 and TRBJ1-4; D gene unclear. The CDR3 covers 14 residues. Germline CDR1 MDHEN, CDR2 SYDVKM. The ends were cut back, 9 bases at V and 5 bases at J, with 16 bases in the middle. CDR3 sequence (DNA): TGTGCCAGTCTAAACCGGAGAAACAATGAAAAACTGTTTTTT. Translation gives CASLNRRNNEKLFF.

This clone was seen more than once but under ten times. The chain carries TRBV6-5 and TRBJ2-7; D call uncertain. CDR3 length: 14 amino acids. CDR1 and CDR2 (germline): MNHEY, SVGAGI. Trimming shortened V by 6 bases and J by 3 bases, and 15 bases separated the two germline ends. CDR3 sequence reads: CASSPTYQVYEQYF. The CDR3 DNA follows: TGTGCCAGCAGCCCGACGTATCAGGTCTACGAGCAGTACTTC.

V gene TRBV28 combines with J gene TRBJ2-7, with D perhaps TRBD2 (7 bases). The CDR3 covers 12 residues. The V gene lost 3 bases and the J gene lost 9 bases, with 12 bases spanning the gap. Per the germline V gene, CDR1 is MDHEN and CDR2 is SYDVKM. The CDR3 bases are TGTGCCAGCAGTTTGTTAAGGGGGGGGCAGTACTTC. The encoded protein is CASSLLRGGQYF. Based on the CDR3 plus reference TRBV28 and TRBJ2-7, the full variable domain is DVKVTQSSRYLVKRTGEKVFLECVQDMDHENMFWYRQDPGLGLRLIYFSYDVKMKEKGDIPEGYSVSREKKERFSLILESASTNQTSMYLCASSLLRGGQYFGPGTRLTVT.

V is TRBV7-9 and J is TRBJ1-2; D is unclear. CDR3 length: 12 amino acids. CDR1 SEHNR and CDR2 FQNEAQ come from the germline V gene (reference sequence). Trimming took 8 bases from V and 2 from J, leaving 9 bases between them. CDR3 DNA: TGTGCCAGCGGGAGGGAAAACTATGGCTACACCTTC. It yields the protein CASGRENYGYTF.

The chain couples TRBV30 to TRBJ1-2; 8 nucleotides align to TRBD1. V lost 6 bases and J lost 2; bases outside the gene matches: 14. CDR3 length: 16 amino acids. The V gene's germline CDR1 is GTSNPN and CDR2 SVGIG (reference sequence). Here the CDR3 DNA reads TGTGCCTGCCCCGGCGCAGGGGGCCCTCTAAACTATGGCTACACCTTC. Amino acid sequence: CACPGAGGPLNYGYTF.